Listed below are T cell receptor beta chains from one sample, sequenced in a study of CD8 T cells in ankylosing spondylitis. Each CDR3 protein gets one entry after TCRdb re-called the 5' RACE reads with MiXCR. The sample contains some 840,000 distinct CDR3 sequences, over 9.5% of which appear only once. Sequenced material: blood, either unsorted or a sorted T cell fraction (not recorded which). The receptors shown here come from a male donor with ankylosing spondylitis. Both conserved end residues are part of each CDR3. D genes are given only for firm matches. Not all rows give a size; the values are once, few, many and, for expanded clones, a class.

>TRBJ1-5|NA|TRBV7-9|few
CASSLKDYQPQHF
TGTGCCAGCAGCTTAAAGGATTATCAGCCCCAGCATTTT
>TRBJ2-7|TRBD1|TRBV28|NA
CASSLIGTGGSYEQYF
TGTGCCAGCAGTTTGATAGGGACAGGGGGATCCTACGAGCAGTACTTC
>TRBJ1-2|TRBD1|TRBV12-3/TRBV12-4|NA
CASSASRDRGPVGYTF
TGTGCCAGCAGTGCTTCCCGGGACAGGGGACCAGTGGGCTACACCTTC
>TRBJ1-1|NA|TRBV5-1|NA
CASSLGDTPEAFF
TGCGCCAGCAGCTTGGGGGATACGCCTGAAGCTTTCTTT
>TRBJ2-7|NA|TRBV4-1|once
CASSRTTGRAYEQYF
TGCGCCAGCAGCCGTACGACAGGGAGGGCCTACGAGCAGTACTTC
>TRBJ1-2|NA|TRBV7-3|NA
CASSPTGDHGYTF
TGTGCCAGCAGCCCGACAGGCGACCATGGCTACACCTTC
>TRBJ2-6|NA|TRBV20-1|few
CSAWTASGANVLTF
TGCAGTGCTTGGACAGCCTCTGGGGCCAACGTCCTGACTTTC
>TRBJ2-3|NA|TRBV6-2/TRBV6-3|few
CASSSLASAYTQYF
TGTGCCAGCAGTTCCCTAGCGTCGGCCTATACGCAGTATTTT
>TRBJ2-7|NA|TRBV7-2|few
CASSLTGQPYEQYF
TGTGCCAGCAGCTTAACCGGACAGCCCTACGAGCAGTACTTC
>TRBJ2-7|NA|TRBV27|few
CASSFRPGGISEQYF
TGTGCCAGCAGTTTTAGGCCAGGGGGGATCAGCGAGCAGTACTTC
>TRBJ2-3|NA|TRBV7-6|few
CASSQVDTDTQYF
TGTGCCAGCAGCCAGGTGGACACAGATACGCAGTATTTT
>TRBJ2-1|NA|TRBV18|few
CATLRAGANNEQFF
TGTGCCACCCTCCGTGCGGGGGCGAACAATGAGCAGTTCTTC
>TRBJ2-2|TRBD1|TRBV5-1|NA
CASSWGTAGELFF
TGCGCCAGCAGCTGGGGGACAGCCGGGGAGCTGTTTTTT
>TRBJ2-5|NA|TRBV7-9|few
CASSLAWEFQETQYF
TGTGCCAGCAGCTTAGCTTGGGAGTTCCAAGAGACCCAGTACTTC
>TRBJ2-5|NA|TRBV28|few
CASSATGSQETQYF
TGTGCCAGCAGTGCGACAGGTTCCCAAGAGACCCAGTACTTC
>TRBJ1-2|NA|TRBV27|NA
CASSLSAGRNYGYTF
TGTGCCAGCAGTTTATCGGCCGGACGGAACTATGGCTACACCTTC
>TRBJ1-2|TRBD1|TRBV20-1|NA
CSASNSGTGGFGYTF
TGCAGTGCTAGTAATTCCGGGACAGGGGGCTTTGGCTACACCTTC
>TRBJ2-1|TRBD2|TRBV20-1|few
CSASPNLAADEQFF
TGCAGTGCTAGTCCCAACCTAGCGGCGGATGAGCAGTTCTTC
>TRBJ1-6|TRBD1|TRBV6-2/TRBV6-3|NA
CASSHWGQVENSPLHF
TGTGCCAGCAGTCATTGGGGACAGGTAGAGAATTCACCCCTCCACTTT
>TRBJ2-2|NA|TRBV12-3/TRBV12-4|NA
CASSLAGTTGELFF
TGTGCCAGCAGTTTAGCGGGCACCACCGGGGAGCTGTTTTTT
>TRBJ2-7|NA|TRBV12-3/TRBV12-4|few
CASSLQGGLTYEQYF
TGTGCCAGCAGTTTACAAGGGGGGCTAACCTACGAGCAGTACTTC
>TRBJ1-3|TRBD1|TRBV7-9|NA
CASSKGQGNTIYF
TGTGCCAGCAGCAAAGGACAGGGGAACACCATATATTTT
>TRBJ2-2|NA|TRBV6-5|few
CASSSITGELFF
TGTGCCAGCAGTTCCATCACCGGGGAGCTGTTTTTT
>TRBJ2-7|TRBD2|TRBV28|NA
CASSPWGGIGGSEQYF
TGTGCCAGCAGTCCTTGGGGGGGGATTGGAGGTAGCGAGCAGTACTTC
>TRBJ1-1|TRBD1|TRBV10-2|NA
CASNPTGANLNTEAFF
TGCGCCAGCAATCCGACAGGGGCCAACTTGAACACTGAAGCTTTCTTT
>TRBJ2-1|TRBD1|TRBV29-1|many
CSVDPGQVSWGFF
TGCAGCGTTGACCCGGGACAGGTCTCCTGGGGGTTCTTC
>TRBJ1-6|TRBD1|TRBV12-3/TRBV12-4|few
CASRMTGRVNSPLHF
TGTGCCAGCAGAATGACAGGGAGAGTTAATTCACCCCTCCACTTT
>TRBJ1-4|TRBD1|TRBV5-5|few
CASSLDGTGRLFF
TGTGCCAGCAGCTTGGACGGGACAGGACGACTGTTTTTT